The 31 T cell receptor beta chains below were found in one sample sequenced in a study of blood T cell repertoires in COVID-19 (TCRdb year 2020). Preparation of the library involved the immunoSEQ multiplex PCR assay. In TCRdb, the immuneACCESS table is reduced to in-frame sequences with V and J assigned. These tables do not hold every clone; where another copy was compared, an unresolved V gene accounts for under half, and the others remain unexplained. The sample contains about 220,000 clones, 80% to 90% of them found a single time. The top ten clones comprise 3% to 3.5% of the sample. Sequenced input: PBMCs or T cells enriched from blood (not recorded which). The origin of the receptors is a woman between 18 and 29 years old in a cohort exposed to, infected with or recovered from COVID-19 (not recorded which).

The V call is TRBV27, the J call TRBJ2-6; the D is unclear. The CDR3 has 16 amino acids. Trimming pared 6 bases from V and 0 bases from J, leaving 12 bases between. Germline V CDR1 and CDR2: MNHEY, SMNVEV (reference sequence). The CDR3 region has the DNA TGTGCCAGCAGCCTCACTCCTAACTCTGGGGCCAACGTCCTGACTTTC. It specifies CASSLTPNSGANVLTF.

CDR3 region: CASSELPANEKLFF. The DNA of the CDR3 is TGTGCCAGCAGTGAACTACCGGCTAATGAAAAACTGTTTTTT. The chain joins TRBV2 to TRBJ1-4, with D unclear. Germline V gives CDR1 SNHLY, CDR2 FYNNEI. Between the trimmed V and J ends, which lost 2 bases and 3 bases, there was a span of 7 bases. The CDR3 extends over 14 amino acids.

This rearrangement joins TRBV4-1 to TRBJ2-7; D is uncertain. This CDR3 is 16 amino acids long. Germline CDR1 is MGHRA and CDR2 is YSYEKL. The ends were cut back, 0 bases at V and 2 bases at J, with 14 bases in the middle. The CDR3 loop reads CASSQDPGIPTYEQYF. Written as DNA, the CDR3 is TGCGCCAGCAGCCAAGATCCAGGCATTCCGACCTACGAGCAGTACTTC.

The chain couples TRBV7-9 to TRBJ2-1, with 8 bases fitting TRBD1. Germline-derived CDR1 and CDR2 are SEHNR and FQNEAQ (reference sequence). The V and J ends lost 5 bases and 12 bases, in that order; junction bases with no gene match: 6. CDR3 length: 12 amino acids. CDR3 DNA sequence: TGTGCCAGCAGCCCCTCAGACAGGGGGCAGTTCTTC. This codes for CASSPSDRGQFF.

About this clone: At one end the junction does not follow the germline gene, possibly because of a read error. The V call is TRBV11-3, the J call TRBJ2-1; TRBD2 is a possible D gene (5 bases). Germline V gene sequence: CDR1 SGHNT, CDR2 YENEEA. The CDR3 loop spans 17 amino acids. The DNA of the CDR3 is TGTGCCAGCAGTTTAGAGCTAGCCTCTTTCTCCTACAATGAGCAGTTCTTC. This sequence encodes CASSLELASFSYNEQFF.

Comments on this clone: Other DNA sequences of this sample code for an identical CDR3. This rearrangement joins TRBV2 to TRBJ2-7, with D possibly matching TRBD1 (6 bases). V was cut by 8 bases and J by 7 bases, with 15 bases left in between. Germline CDR1 and CDR2: SNHLY and FYNNEI. CDR3 length equals 12 residues. In nucleotides, the CDR3 is TGTGCCAGCCGGGACACCTACTATGAGCAGTACTTC. It specifies CASRDTYYEQYF.

CDR3 in amino acids: CASSHAGMLNEQFF. In DNA, the CDR3 is TGTGCCAGCAGCCACGCGGGGATGCTCAATGAGCAGTTCTTC. J is TRBJ2-1 and V is TRBV3-1 (or the pseudogene TRBV3-2), with a weak D call TRBD2 (6 bases). The V gene's germline CDR1 is LGHDT and CDR2 YNNKEL (reference sequence). Trimming cost V 3 bases and J 6 bases, with 12 bases left between them. The CDR3 is 14 amino acids.

The V gene is TRBV6-5, the J gene TRBJ2-3; TRBD1 matches at 8 bases. The V gene's germline CDR1 is MNHEY and CDR2 SVGAGI. V lost 5 bases, J lost 1 base, and 5 bases stayed unmatched. The CDR3 spans 15 residues. DNA of the CDR3: TGTGCCAGCAGTAACAGGGGGACCGGCACAGATACGCAGTATTTT. As protein: CASSNRGTGTDTQYF.

The chain couples TRBV3-1 (or the pseudogene TRBV3-2) to TRBJ2-3, with a tentative D call TRBD2 (5 bases). The CDR3 runs to 17 residues. Trimming removed 6 bases from V and 6 bases from J, with 25 bases in between. The germline V gene has CDR1 LGHDT and CDR2 YNNKEL (reference sequence). The CDR3 nucleotides read TGTGCCAGCAGACTGGGGAGTGCTAGTGAGGTGGTGGATACGCAGTATTTT. Amino acids: CASRLGSASEVVDTQYF.

This chain connects TRBV30 to TRBJ2-1; possible D gene TRBD1, 5 bases. V shed 3 bases and J shed 8 bases, with 11 bases lying between them. This CDR3 spans 12 amino acids. Germline V gene data show CDR1 as GTSNPN and CDR2 as SVGIG (reference sequence). CDR3 sequence reads: CAWSPQGYEQFF. The CDR3, as DNA: TGTGCCTGGAGCCCGCAGGGCTATGAGCAGTTCTTC.

The chain links TRBV5-6 to TRBJ2-2, with D perhaps TRBD1 (6 bases). CDR1 and CDR2 (germline): SGHDT, YYEEEE. V lost 2 bases and J 7 bases, leaving 21 bases between the germline ends. The CDR3 is made up of 17 amino acids. The CDR3 DNA sequence: TGTGCCAGCAGCTTAAATGGACAGAGCCAAGGAATCGGGGAGCTGTTTTTT. This codes for CASSLNGQSQGIGELFF.

The chain couples TRBV18 to TRBJ2-7; D is possibly TRBD2 (5 bases). CDR1 is KGHSH, CDR2 LQKENI, per germline. V lost 2 bases to trimming and J lost 5 bases, with 10 bases between them. This CDR3 is built from 13 residues. This chain's CDR3 is CASSPNPGDEQYF. CDR3 DNA sequence: TGTGCCAGCTCACCAAACCCCGGGGACGAGCAGTACTTC.

This clone was seen just once. In DNA, the CDR3 is TGTGCCAGCAGCTTAGCGCCTCGGGGGGTGCAGTTCTTC. Translated: CASSLAPRGVQFF. This chain joins TRBV7-7 and TRBJ2-1, with TRBD2 matching over 7 bases. This CDR3 is 13 amino acids long. Germline CDR1 reads SSHAT; CDR2 reads FNYEAQ (reference sequence). V was pared by 0 bases and J by 12 bases, with 5 bases of the junction left unmatched.

This chain joins TRBV10-3 and TRBJ1-5; 8 bases agree with TRBD1. Per germline, CDR1 ENHRY and CDR2 SYGVKD. This CDR3 is 13 amino acids long. Trimming took 6 bases from V and 15 from J; bases not matched to a gene: 13. The CDR3 loop reads CAISLGQEGFLHF. CDR3 DNA sequence: TGTGCCATCAGCTTGGGACAGGAGGGTTTCCTGCATTTT.

The V and J genes are TRBV9 and TRBJ1-1; possible D gene TRBD1, 5 bases. Germline V lookup: CDR1 SGDLS, CDR2 YYNGEE. CDR3 size: 13 residues. V lost 4 bases and J lost 3, with 10 bases in between. The CDR3 sequence is CASSHGGDTEAFF. The CDR3 DNA follows: TGTGCCAGCAGCCACGGGGGGGACACTGAAGCTTTCTTT.

This sequence joins TRBV19 and TRBJ2-1; 9 positions agree with TRBD2. The germline CDR1 and CDR2 sequences are LNHDA and SQIVND (reference sequence). The junction had 5 bases not matched to a gene; V was cut back by 3 bases and J by 5 bases. The CDR3 length is 15 residues. The CDR3 region has the DNA TGTGCCAGTAGTATCCTAGCGGGAACTGACAATGAGCAGTTCTTC. This translates into CASSILAGTDNEQFF.

The chain combines TRBV4-1 with TRBJ1-1; tentative D call: TRBD1 (6 bases). Germline CDR1 and CDR2: MGHRA and YSYEKL. V was trimmed by 1 base and J by 0 bases, leaving 12 bases between them. The CDR3 has 16 amino acids. CDR3 protein: CASSQGQELMNTEAFF. The CDR3 nucleotides are TGCGCCAGCAGCCAAGGACAGGAACTTATGAACACTGAAGCTTTCTTT.

The gene calls are TRBV5-1 and TRBJ2-1; D possibly corresponds to TRBD2 (5 bases). There are 17 residues in the CDR3. CDR1 is SGHRS, CDR2 YFSETQ, per germline. V was clipped by 0 bases and J by 0 bases, with 13 bases between them. The DNA for the CDR3 is TGCGCCAGCAGCTTGGACCAAGACTACCCCTCCTACAATGAGCAGTTCTTC. This encodes CASSLDQDYPSYNEQFF.

The genes are TRBV6-5 and TRBJ2-6; D call uncertain. The CDR3 consists of 15 residues. Looked up from germline, CDR1 is MNHEY and CDR2 is SVGAGI. The V end was cut by 7 bases, the J end by 0 bases, with 10 bases between. CDR3 in DNA: TGTGCCAGCAAAGAAAACTTCTCTGGGGCCAACGTCCTGACTTTC. Amino acid sequence: CASKENFSGANVLTF.

The chain has TRBV6-1 and TRBJ1-2; D uncertain. With 3 bases removed from V and 4 bases from J, the gap between germline ends came to 12 bases. CDR1 and CDR2 (germline): MNHNS, SASEGT. The CDR3 runs 14 residues. In nucleotides, the CDR3 is TGTGCCAGCAGTGATTCGCCAGGAAGCTATGGCTACACCTTC. The encoded protein is CASSDSPGSYGYTF.

The J gene is TRBJ1-1, the V gene TRBV5-5, with D possibly matching TRBD1 (5 bases). Germline V gene sequence: CDR1 SGHKS, CDR2 YYEKEE (reference sequence). The V end was cut by 4 bases, the J end by 2 bases, with 12 bases between. The CDR3 spans 14 residues. CDR3 nucleotides: TGTGCCAGCAGCAAGGGGTCGTCCAACACTGAAGCTTTCTTT. Encoded protein: CASSKGSSNTEAFF.

The chain uses TRBV30 and TRBJ2-7; TRBD1 aligns across 9 bases. The CDR3 is 14 amino acids. Germline loops: CDR1 GTSNPN, CDR2 SVGIG (reference sequence). The V and J ends lost 2 bases and 4 bases, in that order; junction bases with no gene match: 6. This chain's CDR3 is CAWSPDRGLYEQYF. CDR3 in DNA: TGTGCCTGGAGTCCGGACAGGGGTTTGTACGAGCAGTACTTC.

The genes are TRBV6-5 and TRBJ2-7, with D possibly matching TRBD2 (6 bases). This CDR3 has 13 amino acids. Trimming removed 6 bases from V and 2 bases from J, with 11 bases in between. Germline-derived CDR1 and CDR2 are MNHEY and SVGAGI. For the CDR3, the DNA is TGTGCCAGCAGCGGGACTCCCGCCTACGAGCAGTACTTC. Its translation is CASSGTPAYEQYF.

This sequence joins TRBV6-2 or TRBV6-3 and TRBJ1-4; TRBD1 might be the D (5 bases). This CDR3 contains 15 residues. The V end lost 5 bases, the J end lost 4 bases, and 14 bases lay between the germline ends. CDR1 is MNHEY and CDR2 is SVGEGT in the germline V gene. Written as DNA, the CDR3 is TGTGCCAGCAGTGACATAGGACACTTTAATGAAAAACTGTTTTTT. This encodes CASSDIGHFNEKLFF.

This clone was observed once. J is TRBJ2-7 and V is TRBV2, with 7 bases identical to TRBD1. The CDR3 runs to 12 residues. Germline V CDR1 and CDR2: SNHLY, FYNNEI. J lost 4 bases, V lost 8 bases, and 5 bases had no gene match. The CDR3 loop reads CASGLGQYEQYF. The CDR3 coding sequence is TGTGCCAGCGGACTGGGACAGTACGAGCAGTACTTC. Based on the CDR3 plus reference TRBV2 and TRBJ2-7, the full variable domain is EPEVTQTPSHQVTQMGQEVILRCVPISNHLYFYWYRQILGQKVEFLVSFYNNEISEKSEIFDDQFSVERPDGSNFTLKIRSTKLEDSAMYFCASGLGQYEQYFGPGTRLTVT.

The chain employs TRBV7-6 and TRBJ2-1; 14 bases align to TRBD2. J was trimmed by 0 bases and V by 5 bases; bases with no gene match: 15. Germline assignment: CDR1 SGHVS and CDR2 FNYEAQ. The CDR3 sequence is 21 residues long. The CDR3 loop is CASSPTPGLAGGSSSYNEQFF. As DNA, the CDR3 is TGTGCCAGCAGCCCAACGCCCGGACTAGCGGGGGGCTCGAGCTCCTACAATGAGCAGTTCTTC.

The gene calls are TRBV9 and TRBJ1-4; 8 bases map to TRBD1. Unmatched junction bases numbered 8, after V lost 4 bases and J lost 6 bases. This CDR3 is built from 15 residues. CDR1 is SGDLS, CDR2 YYNGEE, per germline. The CDR3 region is CASSPQGARYEKLFF. The CDR3 DNA reads TGTGCCAGCAGCCCTCAGGGGGCCAGGTATGAAAAACTGTTTTTT.

This clone occurred once. This rearrangement joins TRBV7-9 to TRBJ2-7, with D perhaps matching TRBD1 (5 bases). The CDR3 runs to 13 residues. CDR1 and CDR2 from the germline V gene are SEHNR and FQNEAQ (reference sequence). The V and J ends lost 3 bases and 3 bases respectively, with 9 bases between them. CDR3 sequence (DNA): TGTGCCAGCAGCTTCAGGGTGGACTACGAGCAGTACTTC. This encodes CASSFRVDYEQYF.

This chain joins TRBV19 and TRBJ2-1; D is ambiguous. The germline gives CDR1 LNHDA, CDR2 SQIVND (reference sequence). The CDR3 sequence is 16 residues long. Trimming took off 3 bases at V and 4 bases at J, with 16 bases between the two ends. CDR3 sequence: CASSIEAAKGYNEQFF. For the CDR3, the DNA is TGTGCCAGTAGTATCGAGGCAGCAAAAGGTTACAATGAGCAGTTCTTC.

V gene TRBV18 combines with J gene TRBJ1-1; TRBD1 might be the D (6 bases). There are 16 residues in the CDR3. V lost 4 bases and J lost 7, with 22 bases in between. Germline V CDR1 and CDR2: KGHSH, LQKENI. The CDR3 sequence: CASSQITTGGRDEAFF. DNA of the CDR3: TGTGCCAGCTCACAGATCACAACCGGGGGGCGCGATGAAGCTTTCTTT.

The chain joins TRBV24-1 to TRBJ2-7; 7 bases are a match to TRBD2. The CDR3 has 16 amino acids. Looked up from germline, CDR1 is KGHDR and CDR2 is SFDVKD. V was pared by 4 bases and J by 5 bases, with 13 bases of the junction left unmatched. CDR3 amino acids: CATSDPRGDPFHEQYF. CDR3 DNA: TGTGCCACCAGTGACCCCCGGGGGGATCCGTTCCACGAGCAGTACTTC.